The 21 T cell receptor beta chains given below trace back to one sample, sequenced in a study of early stage breast cancer tumors (dated by TCRdb to 2017 to 2019). Library prep was done by the immunoSEQ multiplex PCR assay. Entries here come from immuneACCESS through TCRdb and include only in-frame sequences with V and J called. Some clones fail to appear in such tables; in the studies checked, an unresolved V gene covers under half of the shortfall, and the cause of the remainder is unknown. Counted in this sample were around 28,000 clones; about three fifths of them appeared once. Of the sample, more than 7% is held by the ten largest clones. What was sequenced was breast tumor tissue. All receptors come from a person between 50 and 60 years old with breast cancer.

J is TRBJ2-2 and V is TRBV19; unclear D gene. CDR3 length: 13 residues. From germline, CDR1 is LNHDA and CDR2 SQIVND (reference sequence). The ends were cut back, 7 bases at V and 4 bases at J, with 10 bases in the middle. The DNA of the CDR3 is TGTGCCAGTATCCCGGGCCCCACCGGGGAGCTGTTTTTT. It encodes CASIPGPTGELFF. The whole variable domain, remainder taken from reference TRBV19 and TRBJ2-2, is DGGITQSPKYLFRKEGQNVTLSCEQNLNHDAMYWYRQDPGQGLRLIYYSQIVNDFQKGDIAEGYSVSREKKESFPLTVTSAQKNPTAFYLCASIPGPTGELFFGEGSRLTVL.

The CDR3 reads CASSPVYSLNTEAFF. The CDR3 DNA sequence: TGTGCCAGCTCACCGGTCTACAGCCTGAACACTGAAGCTTTCTTT. The V call is TRBV18, the J call TRBJ1-1; D is ambiguous. Germline assignment: CDR1 KGHSH and CDR2 LQKENI. There are 15 residues in the CDR3. The germline V and J ends were trimmed by 3 bases and 0 bases, with 11 bases remaining between them.

J is TRBJ2-3 and V is TRBV7-2; TRBD2 agrees at 10 bases. Germline V CDR1 and CDR2: SGHTA, FQGNSA. The CDR3 extends over 16 amino acids. V dropped 1 base and J dropped 7; count of bases not matched to a gene: 8. This CDR3 is CASSLDPSGGSYTQYF. The DNA of the CDR3 is TGTGCCAGCAGCTTAGACCCTAGCGGGGGTTCTTATACGCAGTATTTT.

This chain joins TRBV5-8 and TRBJ2-7; a possible D gene is TRBD1 (6 bases). Germline-derived CDR1 and CDR2 are SGHTS and YDEGEE. There are 14 residues in the CDR3. The V and J ends lost 0 bases and 0 bases respectively, with 7 bases between them. This CDR3 is CASSLGDTSYEQYF. The CDR3 DNA reads as TGTGCCAGCAGCTTGGGGGACACCTCCTACGAGCAGTACTTC.

CDR3 protein: CASSEGGGRVDGYTF. The CDR3 DNA is TGTGCCAGCAGTGAAGGAGGGGGGCGCGTTGATGGCTACACCTTC. V gene TRBV2 combines with J gene TRBJ1-2; a weak D match, TRBD1 (6 bases). This CDR3 region has 15 residues. V dropped 1 base and J dropped 6 bases, with 15 bases sitting between them. Germline V CDR1 and CDR2: SNHLY, FYNNEI.

V is TRBV7-3 and J is TRBJ2-1; 9 bases fit TRBD1. The CDR3 has 18 amino acids. J lost 7 bases, V lost 1 base, and 14 bases had no gene match. The germline V gene has CDR1 SGHTA and CDR2 FQGTGA. CDR3 amino acids: CASSLRGPGQGRENEQFF. The CDR3 DNA is TGTGCCAGCAGCTTAAGGGGCCCGGGACAGGGAAGGGAAAATGAGCAGTTCTTC. Based on the CDR3 plus reference TRBV7-3 and TRBJ2-1, the full variable domain is GAGVSQTPSNKVTEKGKYVELRCDPISGHTALYWYRQSLGQGPEFLIYFQGTGAADDSGLPNDRFFAVRPEGSVSTLKIQRTERGDSAVYLCASSLRGPGQGRENEQFFGPGTRLTVL.

J is TRBJ2-7 and V is TRBV11-1, with 8 bases that match TRBD1. This CDR3 comprises 16 residues. Trimming at V came to 4 bases and at J to 1 base, leaving 9 bases not matched to a gene. CDR1 and CDR2 (germline): SGHAT, FQDESV (reference sequence). The CDR3 nucleotides read TGTGCCAGCAGCTCAGCCGGGACAGGAGAATCCTACGAGCAGTACTTC. Translating it yields CASSSAGTGESYEQYF.

This clone was seen once. The chain couples TRBV2 to TRBJ2-1, with D uncertain. V dropped 7 bases and J dropped 8 bases, with 9 bases sitting between them. Looked up from germline, CDR1 is SNHLY and CDR2 is FYNNEI. This CDR3 is 11 amino acids long. The DNA of the CDR3 is TGTGCCAGCAATCCCTCCGATGAGCAGTTCTTC. This codes for CASNPSDEQFF.

This clone came up a few times. V usage is TRBV27 and J usage is TRBJ2-1, with TRBD1 matching 7 bases. Germline V lookup: CDR1 MNHEY, CDR2 SMNVEV (reference sequence). This CDR3 contains 14 residues. The ends lost 5 bases at V and 6 bases at J; junction bases unmatched: 7. This chain's CDR3 is CASSTLGQPNEQFF. The CDR3 DNA follows: TGTGCCAGCAGTACCCTGGGACAGCCCAATGAGCAGTTCTTC.

The chain recombines TRBV10-3 with TRBJ2-3; 7 nucleotides line up with TRBD2. Trimming cost V 10 bases and J 4 bases; bases outside gene matches: 5. Germline V gene lookup returns CDR1 ENHRY and CDR2 SYGVKD. The CDR3 extends over 12 amino acids. The CDR3 sequence is CANAGDSDTQYF. The CDR3, as DNA: TGTGCCAACGCGGGAGATTCAGATACGCAGTATTTT.

This clone turned up a few times. The chain employs TRBV27 and TRBJ1-1; D unresolved. Germline CDR1 reads MNHEY; CDR2 reads SMNVEV (reference sequence). V dropped 3 bases and J dropped 11 bases, with 13 bases sitting between them. The CDR3 is 12 amino acids. CDR3 amino acids: CASSFPGGPAFF. The CDR3 nucleotides are TGTGCCAGCAGTTTCCCGGGAGGGCCGGCTTTCTTT.

This rearrangement joins TRBV7-2 to TRBJ1-2; TRBD1 agrees at 9 bases. J gave up 6 bases and V 5 bases, and 10 bases lay outside the gene matches. This CDR3 has 15 residues. CDR1 and CDR2 (germline): SGHTA, FQGNSA. The CDR3 region is CASSLDQTGGNGYTF. For the CDR3, the DNA is TGTGCCAGCAGCCTAGACCAGACAGGGGGAAATGGCTACACCTTC.

The gene calls are TRBV7-8 and TRBJ2-3; 8 bases align to TRBD1. The CDR3 covers 16 residues. Germline V lookup: CDR1 SGHVS, CDR2 FQNEAQ. J was trimmed by 5 bases and V by 5 bases; bases with no gene match: 12. In DNA, the CDR3 is TGTGCCAGCAGCCCTGGGACAGGTGGATGGGGAGATACGCAGTATTTT. Amino acid sequence: CASSPGTGGWGDTQYF.

The rearrangement uses TRBV18 and TRBJ2-5; D unclear. Per the germline V gene, CDR1 is KGHSH and CDR2 is LQKENI. Trimming took off 1 base at V and 4 bases at J, with 13 bases between the two ends. The CDR3 is made up of 15 amino acids. The CDR3 coding sequence is TGTGCCAGCTCACCACGGGAAGCCAGACGAGAGACCCAGTACTTC. Amino acids: CASSPREARRETQYF.

This clone was seen a handful of times. V and J are TRBV30 and TRBJ2-5; D is ambiguous. The germline V and J ends were trimmed by 0 bases and 5 bases, with 4 bases remaining between them. The CDR3 consists of 11 residues. Germline V CDR1 and CDR2: GTSNPN, SVGIG (reference sequence). The CDR3 is CAWSVTETQYF. CDR3 bases: TGTGCCTGGAGTGTTACGGAGACCCAGTACTTC.

Many counts were recorded for this clone. This chain connects TRBV19 to TRBJ2-7; D might be TRBD1 (5 bases). Trimming removed 5 bases at V and 7 bases at J, with 18 bases between. The CDR3 has 14 residues. Germline CDR1 is LNHDA and CDR2 is SQIVND (reference sequence). Here the CDR3 DNA reads TGTGCCAGTAGTCAACAGGCTCCACTCGGGGAGCAGTACTTC. As protein: CASSQQAPLGEQYF.

This clone was counted once. The V and J genes are TRBV5-1 and TRBJ2-5; 7 bases align to TRBD2. J was trimmed by 3 bases and V by 4 bases; bases with no gene match: 9. CDR3 size: 15 residues. Germline V gene data show CDR1 as SGHRS and CDR2 as YFSETQ. CDR3: CASSLLGRGEETQYF. The CDR3 DNA is TGCGCCAGCAGCCTCCTCGGACGGGGGGAAGAGACCCAGTACTTC.

V gene TRBV11-2 combines with J gene TRBJ2-3, with a possible D match to TRBD1 (6 bases). The CDR3 spans 15 residues. The V end was cut by 1 base, the J end by 2 bases, with 10 bases between. Per germline, CDR1 SGHAT and CDR2 FQNNGV. Written as DNA, the CDR3 is TGTGCCAGCAGCTTAGGTCAGGGGACCACAGATACGCAGTATTTT. Translated, it gives CASSLGQGTTDTQYF.

The chain has TRBV4-1 and TRBJ2-3, with 8 bases that match TRBD1. The CDR3 sequence is 15 residues long. Per the germline V gene, CDR1 is MGHRA and CDR2 is YSYEKL. J lost 2 bases, V lost 4 bases, and 5 bases had no gene match. CDR3 in DNA: TGCGCCAGCAGCCCGGAGACAGGGGTCACAGATACGCAGTATTTT. Protein sequence: CASSPETGVTDTQYF.

This clone was found a few times. The gene calls are TRBV25-1 and TRBJ1-5; D ambiguous. This CDR3 has 13 amino acids. Between the trimmed V and J ends, which lost 5 bases and 4 bases, there was a span of 9 bases. Germline values: CDR1 MGHDK, CDR2 SYGVNS. Here the CDR3 reads CASSSGANQPQHF. CDR3 coding DNA: TGTGCCAGCAGTTCAGGAGCAAATCAGCCCCAGCATTTT.

The CDR3 is CASSGGTSGWGSGEQYF. In DNA, the CDR3 is TGTGCCAGCAGCGGCGGGACTAGCGGGTGGGGGTCGGGCGAGCAGTACTTC. This chain uses TRBV9 with TRBJ2-7; TRBD2 matches 12 bases. CDR3 length: 17 residues. In germline, CDR1 is SGDLS, CDR2 YYNGEE. J was trimmed by 6 bases and V by 3 bases; bases with no gene match: 13.